Following are 20 T cell receptor beta chains from one sample sequenced in a study of T cell repertoires in cytomegalovirus infection. TCRdb passed the reads through MiXCR, listing each CDR3 protein once. This sample has hundreds of thousands of distinct CDR3 sequences, with approximately 24% found just once. Specimen: CD8+ T cells from PBMCs. The receptor set was obtained from a human donor in good health (CMV status not recorded). Some clones in this sample may be carry-over from other donors' samples.

This clonotype was seen a handful of times. The junction departs from germline at one end; a sequencing error may be responsible. The chain uses TRBV20-1 and TRBJ2-2; TRBD2 matches at 9 bases. The CDR3 is made up of 14 amino acids. Germline loops: CDR1 DFQATT, CDR2 SNEGSKA (reference sequence). The CDR3 DNA is TGCAGTGCTATAGCGGGGGACCTCGGCGGGGAGTTGTTTTTT. Protein: CSAIAGDLGGELFF.

The rearrangement joins TRBV20-1 to TRBJ2-2; no definite D call. The CDR3 runs to 17 residues. Trimming stripped 0 bases from V and 3 bases from J, with 17 bases between. Germline CDR1 DFQATT, CDR2 SNEGSKA (reference sequence). CDR3 protein: CSARDMYRDLDTGELFF. CDR3 bases: TGCAGTGCTAGAGATATGTATAGGGATCTAGACACCGGGGAGCTGTTTTTT.

The J gene is TRBJ2-7, the V gene TRBV5-4; 10 bases fit TRBD2. Germline lookup yields CDR1 SGHNT and CDR2 YYREEE (reference sequence). This CDR3 region has 14 residues. Germline trimming cut 6 bases from V and 2 bases from J; bases unmatched to any gene: 5. CDR3 sequence: CASTLAGDPYEQYV. The CDR3 DNA sequence: TGTGCCAGCACCCTAGCGGGGGACCCCTACGAGCAGTACGTC.

The V call is TRBV7-6, the J call TRBJ2-7, with 7 nucleotides matching TRBD2. This CDR3 is built from 14 residues. V lost 1 base to trimming and J lost 4 bases; unmatched junction nucleotides: 4. Germline V gene data show CDR1 as SGHVS and CDR2 as FNYEAQ. The DNA of the CDR3 is TGTGCCAGCAGCTTAGGAGGGACTAAGTACGAGCAGTACTTC. This gives the protein CASSLGGTKYEQYF. The full variable domain, in which reference TRBV7-6 and TRBJ2-7 provide the parts outside the CDR3, is GAGVSQSPRYKVTKRGQDVALRCDPISGHVSLYWYRQALGQGPEFLTYFNYEAQQDKSGLPNDRFSAERPEGSISTLTIQRTEQRDSAMYRCASSLGGTKYEQYFGPGTRLTVT.

The chain joins TRBV18 to TRBJ1-5, with D unclear. Per the germline V gene, CDR1 is KGHSH and CDR2 is LQKENI. CDR3 size: 15 residues. V lost 0 bases, J lost 1 base, and 7 bases lay in between. CDR3 in amino acids: CASSPPEGSNQPQHF. DNA of the CDR3: TGTGCCAGCTCACCACCCGAAGGAAGCAATCAGCCCCAGCATTTT.

This clonotype appeared a few times. The chain employs TRBV12-3 or TRBV12-4 and TRBJ2-7; 8 bases are shared with TRBD1. Trimming removed 4 bases from V and 2 bases from J; junction bases left unmatched: 10. The CDR3 is 16 amino acids. Written as DNA, the CDR3 is TGTGCCAGCAGTTGGGGACAGGCGGTGACTACCTACGAGCAGTACTTC. This codes for CASSWGQAVTTYEQYF.

This clonotype was counted many times. The J gene is TRBJ1-2, the V gene TRBV6-5; the match to TRBD1 covers 11 bases. Unmatched junction bases numbered 4, after V lost 0 bases and J lost 7 bases. The germline V gene encodes CDR1 MNHEY and CDR2 SVGAGI. This CDR3 comprises 15 residues. The CDR3 DNA reads TGTGCCAGCAGTTACTCCGGACAGGGGGCTTTTGGCTACACCTTC. It is translated as CASSYSGQGAFGYTF.

This chain uses TRBV20-1 with TRBJ2-3; D might be TRBD1 or TRBD2, each matching 6 bases. The germline CDR1 and CDR2 sequences are DFQATT and SNEGSKA (reference sequence). This CDR3 is built from 15 residues. V was pared by 6 bases and J by 4 bases, with 20 bases between. In nucleotides, the CDR3 is TGCAGTGCCAGGGGCGGGATTGGGCGGCCAGATACGCAGTATTTT. Residues: CSARGGIGRPDTQYF.

This clonotype was seen ten or more times. The V and J genes are TRBV7-2 and TRBJ1-1, with D possibly TRBD1 on 5 matching bases. The CDR3 sequence is 15 residues long. Trimming removed 6 bases from V and 3 bases from J, with 17 bases in between. Germline-derived CDR1 and CDR2 are SGHTA and FQGNSA. Written as DNA, the CDR3 is TGTGCCAGCAGTTCCGTGGGAAAAGGGGACACTGAAGCTTTCTTT. Encoded protein: CASSSVGKGDTEAFF.

V is TRBV4-1 and J is TRBJ2-2, with 7 nucleotides matching TRBD1. CDR1 and CDR2 from the germline V gene are MGHRA and YSYEKL. This CDR3 has 17 amino acids. J gave up 5 bases and V 2 bases, and 11 bases lay outside the gene matches. The CDR3 loop reads CASSQTSWTGETGELFF. DNA for the CDR3: TGCGCCAGCAGCCAAACTAGTTGGACAGGAGAGACCGGGGAGCTGTTTTTT.

Of note for this clonotype: Compared with germline, one end of the junction differs, possibly owing to a read error. The chain is built from TRBV20-1 and TRBJ1-1; weak D call: TRBD1 (5 bases). Per the germline V gene, CDR1 is DFQATT and CDR2 is SNEGSKA (reference sequence). This CDR3 spans 12 amino acids. The CDR3 loop is CSSRGGVTEAFF. Written as DNA, the CDR3 is TGCAGCTCCCGGGGGGGTGTCACTGAGGCTTTCTTT.

This clonotype was observed at least ten times. This chain connects TRBV4-1 to TRBJ2-4, with TRBD1 as a possible D gene (6 bases). V was trimmed by 1 base and J by 2 bases, leaving 15 bases between them. The germline V gene has CDR1 MGHRA and CDR2 YSYEKL. This CDR3 contains 17 residues. CDR3 loop: CASSQVFPTGPKNIQYF. CDR3 bases: TGCGCCAGCAGCCAAGTGTTTCCCACAGGGCCCAAAAACATTCAGTACTTC.

V is TRBV10-3 and J is TRBJ2-2; 9 bases map to TRBD2. The CDR3 is 17 amino acids. Trimming removed 1 base from V and 0 bases from J; junction bases left unmatched: 3. Per the germline V gene, CDR1 is ENHRY and CDR2 is SYGVKD. The CDR3 here is CAISEFAGGPNTGELFF. The CDR3 DNA reads as TGTGCCATCAGTGAGTTTGCGGGGGGGCCGAACACCGGGGAGCTGTTTTTT.

Ten or more counts support this clonotype. The chain uses TRBV2 and TRBJ2-1, with a weak D call TRBD1 (5 bases). Per germline, CDR1 SNHLY and CDR2 FYNNEI. V lost 7 bases, J lost 7 bases, and 11 bases lay in between. This CDR3 is built from 12 residues. Here the CDR3 reads CASTTRVNEQFF. The CDR3 region has the DNA TGTGCCAGCACGACCAGGGTGAATGAGCAGTTCTTC.

Comments on this clonotype: Since a much larger clone is just one base distant, this may be a read error. The gene calls are TRBV7-3 and TRBJ1-1; D ambiguous. Trimming removed 1 base at V and 3 bases at J, with 12 bases between. The germline V gene has CDR1 SGHTA and CDR2 FQGTGA. CDR3 length equals 15 residues. Written as DNA, the CDR3 is TGTGCCAGCAGCTTAAGCAGTAGTGTGGACACTGAAGCTTTCTTT. It specifies CASSLSSSVDTEAFF.

This chain joins TRBV7-8 and TRBJ1-6, with unresolved D. The CDR3 runs 16 residues. Trimming cost V 1 base and J 0 bases, with 7 bases left between them. Germline CDR1 and CDR2: SGHVS and FQNEAQ. The CDR3 spells CASSLVGSSYNSPLHF. In DNA, the CDR3 is TGTGCCAGCAGCTTAGTGGGGAGCTCCTATAATTCACCCCTCCACTTT.

This clonotype was seen many times. V gene TRBV7-9 combines with J gene TRBJ2-1; D gene uncertain. Germline lookup yields CDR1 SEHNR and CDR2 FQNEAQ (reference sequence). The V end lost 5 bases, the J end lost 7 bases, and 12 bases lay between the germline ends. The CDR3 is 13 amino acids. The CDR3 region has the DNA TGTGCCAGCAGCACCCCGTCCTTTAATGAGCAGTTCTTC. It yields the protein CASSTPSFNEQFF.

With respect to this clonotype: A single base separates this from a much larger clone, so it may be a read error. The rearrangement uses TRBV7-3 and TRBJ2-7; D gene uncertain. This CDR3 has 13 residues. CDR1 is SGHTA, CDR2 FQGTGA, per germline. The chain's CDR3 is CASSLDPEYEQHV. Written as DNA, the CDR3 is TGTGCCAGCAGCTTAGACCCGGAGTACGAGCAGCACGTC.

This clonotype was counted only a few times. This chain links TRBV4-1 with TRBJ2-7; no definite D call. The germline V gene has CDR1 MGHRA and CDR2 YSYEKL. The CDR3 has 15 amino acids. V lost 4 bases and J lost 5, with 18 bases in between. CDR3 bases: TGCGCCAGCAGCCTCCTGCATGGACCGATGGACGAGCAGTACTTC. Translated: CASSLLHGPMDEQYF.

There are many counts of this clonotype. This chain uses TRBV10-3 with TRBJ2-7; 8 positions match TRBD1. The V and J ends lost 0 bases and 3 bases, in that order; junction bases with no gene match: 4. The CDR3 contains 15 residues. Germline V gene lookup returns CDR1 ENHRY and CDR2 SYGVKD. This CDR3 reads CAISESWTGNYEQYV. In nucleotides, the CDR3 is TGTGCCATCAGTGAGTCCTGGACAGGGAACTACGAGCAGTACGTC.